The next 19 T cell receptor beta chains were all read from a single sample in a study of beta chain features in type 1 diabetes (dated by TCRdb to 2017 to 2018). The protocol used for the library was the immunoSEQ multiplex PCR assay. The entire amount of isolated RNA was reverse transcribed using the High Capacity cDNA Reverse Transcription Kit, so the sequenced TCRB transcripts were expressed ones. Sourced from immuneACCESS, this table was stored by TCRdb with only in-frame sequences that have V and J called. A share of the clones is absent; for the studies checked, an unresolved V gene accounts for under half, and the remainder has no known explanation. Within this sample are around 350,000 clones, with over 10% of them counted one time only. The ten largest clones add up to about 0.018% of the sample. Sequencing was carried out using naive CD4+ T cells from blood. The cell subset or site label corresponds to: true naive CD4+ T cells. All receptors derive from a man aged 18 to 29 in good health.

The rearrangement uses TRBV18 and TRBJ1-2; 12 bases are a match to TRBD1. Losses at the gene ends were 5 bases for V and 4 bases for J; bases not matched to a gene: 5. The CDR3 has 15 residues. The germline gives CDR1 KGHSH, CDR2 LQKENI. The CDR3 loop reads CASSSGDRGLYGYTF. CDR3 coding DNA: TGTGCCAGCTCAAGTGGGGACAGGGGGCTCTATGGCTACACCTTC.

This clone was seen a few times. This chain connects TRBV14 to TRBJ1-5; D is perhaps TRBD1 (5 bases). Germline V gene data show CDR1 as SGHDN and CDR2 as FVKESK. Trimming pared 3 bases from V and 2 bases from J, leaving 8 bases between. The CDR3 runs to 14 residues. CDR3 coding DNA: TGTGCCAGCAGCCACGCGGGGGGCAATCAGCCCCAGCATTTT. It is translated as CASSHAGGNQPQHF. Variable domain in full (rest from reference TRBV14 and TRBJ1-5): EAGVTQFPSHSVIEKGQTVTLRCDPISGHDNLYWYRRVMGKEIKFLLHFVKESKQDESGMPNNRFLAERTGGTYSTLKVQPAELEDSGVYFCASSHAGGNQPQHFGDGTRLSIL.

This clone was seen more than once but under ten times. V usage is TRBV30 and J usage is TRBJ1-1; maybe TRBD1 (6 bases). The V gene lost 7 bases and the J gene lost 1 base, with 13 bases spanning the gap. This CDR3 spans 13 amino acids. The germline V gene encodes CDR1 GTSNPN and CDR2 SVGIG (reference sequence). The DNA for the CDR3 is TGTGCCTTACAGGGTCTTGGGAACACTGAAGCTTTCTTT. This gives the protein CALQGLGNTEAFF.

This clone was counted between two and nine times. The chain links TRBV7-9 to TRBJ2-7; D remains ambiguous. Trimming removed 1 base from V and 2 bases from J, with 9 bases in between. There are 14 residues in the CDR3. Per the germline V gene, CDR1 is SEHNR and CDR2 is FQNEAQ (reference sequence). CDR3 sequence (DNA): TGTGCCAGCAGCTTAGGGGCATCGACCTACGAGCAGTACTTC. It specifies CASSLGASTYEQYF.

This clone was counted between two and nine times. The V call is TRBV11-1, the J call TRBJ2-7, with 8 bases fitting TRBD2. The CDR3 length is 15 residues. Germline V gene data show CDR1 as SGHAT and CDR2 as FQDESV (reference sequence). With 2 bases clipped from V and 0 bases from J, the junction kept 3 bases outside the gene matches. The CDR3 nucleotides read TGTGCCAGCAGCTTATCTAGCGGGCACTCCTACGAGCAGTACTTC. Amino acid sequence: CASSLSSGHSYEQYF.

This chain connects TRBV5-1 to TRBJ2-7; D uncertain. This CDR3 contains 12 residues. The V end was cut by 0 bases, the J end by 7 bases, with 8 bases between. Germline assignment: CDR1 SGHRS and CDR2 YFSETQ. The CDR3 region has the DNA TGCGCCAGCAGCTTGGAGGCAGGTGAGCAGTACTTC. This translates into CASSLEAGEQYF.

There are a few counts of this clone. V usage is TRBV30 and J usage is TRBJ2-1, with TRBD2 identical over 15 bases. This CDR3 is built from 17 residues. Germline V lookup: CDR1 GTSNPN, CDR2 SVGIG (reference sequence). V lost 0 bases and J lost 7; bases outside the gene matches: 7. The DNA of the CDR3 is TGTGCCTGGAGTGTACATTGGACTAGCGGGAGGGGGAATGAGCAGTTCTTC. Translation: CAWSVHWTSGRGNEQFF.

This clone was seen only a few times. V and J are TRBV25-1 and TRBJ2-7, with D perhaps matching TRBD1 (5 bases). Trimming stripped 10 bases from V and 2 bases from J, with 18 bases between. The CDR3 consists of 14 residues. Germline lookup yields CDR1 MGHDK and CDR2 SYGVNS. The CDR3 region has the DNA TGTGCCACTGGACCCAGGGTTGGGACCTACGAGCAGTACTTC. This translates into CATGPRVGTYEQYF.

The V gene is TRBV7-2, the J gene TRBJ1-2; D is unclear. The length of the CDR3 is 15 residues. Germline V gene lookup returns CDR1 SGHTA and CDR2 FQGNSA. The germline V and J ends were trimmed by 1 base and 3 bases, with 12 bases remaining between them. The CDR3 coding sequence is TGTGCCAGCAGCTTAGGCGGCAGTCTTTACTATGGCTACACCTTC. Residues: CASSLGGSLYYGYTF. The entire variable domain, with the rest obtained from reference TRBV7-2 and TRBJ1-2, is as follows: GAGVSQSPSNKVTEKGKDVELRCDPISGHTALYWYRQSLGQGLEFLIYFQGNSAPDKSGLPSDRFSAERTGGSVSTLTIQRTQQEDSAVYLCASSLGGSLYYGYTFGSGTRLTVV.

This clone was counted between two and nine times. The rearrangement uses TRBV19 and TRBJ2-5, with 9 bases identical to TRBD1. The trim removed 6 bases at V and 6 bases at J, leaving 11 bases unmatched. CDR3 size: 15 residues. Germline CDR1 LNHDA, CDR2 SQIVND (reference sequence). The CDR3 spells CASRHSGQGKKTQYF. CDR3 coding DNA: TGTGCCAGTAGACACTCCGGACAGGGGAAAAAGACCCAGTACTTC.

The chain recombines TRBV4-2 with TRBJ1-2; TRBD1 matches 9 bases. CDR1 LGHNA and CDR2 YNFKEQ come from the germline V gene. Trimming took 1 base from V and 0 from J; bases not matched to a gene: 0. This CDR3 has 15 residues. DNA of the CDR3: TGTGCCAGCAGCCAAGGGACAGGGGCTAACTATGGCTACACCTTC. The encoded protein is CASSQGTGANYGYTF.

The J gene is TRBJ2-7, the V gene TRBV11-2; D unresolved. The CDR3 has 14 residues. Germline V gives CDR1 SGHAT, CDR2 FQNNGV. Trimming shortened V by 2 bases and J by 0 bases, and 8 bases separated the two germline ends. The CDR3 is CASSLIEDSYEQYF. For the CDR3, the DNA is TGTGCCAGCAGCTTAATTGAGGACTCCTACGAGCAGTACTTC. The full variable domain, its missing parts supplied by reference TRBV11-2 and TRBJ2-7, is EAGVAQSPRYKIIEKRQSVAFWCNPISGHATLYWYQQILGQGPKLLIQFQNNGVVDDSQLPKDRFSAERLKGVDSTLKIQPAKLEDSAVYLCASSLIEDSYEQYFGPGTRLTVT.

This clone was picked up a small number of times. This chain uses TRBV7-2 with TRBJ2-3; no clear D. The V end lost 1 base, the J end lost 4 bases, and 12 bases lay between the germline ends. The CDR3 length is 15 residues. Germline loops: CDR1 SGHTA, CDR2 FQGNSA. The CDR3 loop reads CASSLEAAVADTQYF. The CDR3 DNA reads TGTGCCAGCAGCTTAGAGGCGGCGGTCGCAGATACGCAGTATTTT. Together with reference TRBV7-2 and TRBJ2-3, the CDR3 gives the full variable domain: GAGVSQSPSNKVTEKGKDVELRCDPISGHTALYWYRQSLGQGLEFLIYFQGNSAPDKSGLPSDRFSAERTGGSVSTLTIQRTQQEDSAVYLCASSLEAAVADTQYFGPGTRLTVL.

This clone has only a few counts. The genes are TRBV9 and TRBJ1-1, with a possible D match to TRBD1 (6 bases). V lost 1 base and J lost 5, with 18 bases in between. Germline V lookup: CDR1 SGDLS, CDR2 YYNGEE. The CDR3 runs 16 residues. This chain's CDR3 is CASSVRGNPQGTEAFF. The CDR3 region has the DNA TGTGCCAGCAGCGTAAGAGGGAATCCTCAGGGGACTGAAGCTTTCTTT. Supplemented by reference TRBV9 and TRBJ1-1, the full variable domain reads DSGVTQTPKHLITATGQRVTLRCSPRSGDLSVYWYQQSLDQGLQFLIQYYNGEERAKGNILERFSAQQFPDLHSELNLSSLELGDSALYFCASSVRGNPQGTEAFFGQGTRLTVV.

The chain uses TRBV29-1 and TRBJ1-1; unclear D gene. Trimming removed 4 bases from V and 14 bases from J, with 20 bases in between. CDR1 is SQVTM, CDR2 ANQGSEA, per germline. CDR3 length equals 12 residues. The CDR3 DNA reads as TGCAGCGTTGGATCCCCCGGCAGGTCGAGCTTCTTT. Amino acid sequence: CSVGSPGRSSFF.

As for this clone: The sample carries other DNA sequences with the same CDR3. This chain connects TRBV30 to TRBJ2-5; D might be TRBD1 (6 bases). The CDR3 runs 13 residues. From germline, CDR1 is GTSNPN and CDR2 SVGIG (reference sequence). Trimming took off 3 bases at V and 1 base at J, with 9 bases between the two ends. CDR3 DNA: TGTGCCTGGAGCTTACAGGGCCAAGAGACCCAGTACTTC. This codes for CAWSLQGQETQYF.

This chain links TRBV2 with TRBJ2-7, with D possibly being TRBD1 (6 bases). The CDR3 loop spans 14 amino acids. Trimming pared 8 bases from V and 2 bases from J, leaving 16 bases between. Germline V lookup: CDR1 SNHLY, CDR2 FYNNEI. The CDR3 DNA follows: TGTGCCAGCCAAGGACAGTTATTTCCCTACGAGCAGTACTTC. This codes for CASQGQLFPYEQYF.

This clone was counted a few times. The chain has TRBV7-2 and TRBJ2-5; 9 bases align to TRBD2. The CDR3 loop spans 15 amino acids. V lost 5 bases and J lost 3; bases outside the gene matches: 7. Germline V gene lookup returns CDR1 SGHTA and CDR2 FQGNSA. This CDR3 reads CASSRSGGTKETQYF. Written as DNA, the CDR3 is TGTGCCAGCAGCCGTAGCGGGGGTACGAAAGAGACCCAGTACTTC.

The chain joins TRBV11-2 to TRBJ1-5, with TRBD1 as a possible D gene (6 bases). Germline CDR1 is SGHAT and CDR2 is FQNNGV. This CDR3 has 13 residues. V dropped 6 bases and J dropped 1 base, with 7 bases sitting between them. The CDR3 DNA follows: TGTGCCAGCAGAGGACAGAGCAATCAGCCCCAGCATTTT. This encodes CASRGQSNQPQHF.